The following is a T cell receptor beta chain sequence with its context. The antigen is not known. These data come from a study of T cell responses to AZD1222 COVID-19 vaccine. Overall study findings and caveats: Females made up more of the donors, who were largely white British, and clonal diversity may have come out too low. Repertoire samples came only from after the peak T cell response.

Germline V gene data show CDR1 as SGHTA and CDR2 as FQGNSA. CDR3 length: 14 residues. Trimming pared 3 bases from V and 2 bases from J, leaving 8 bases between. The method was immunoSEQ multiplex PCR; TCRdb's version includes in-frame clones alone and lacks a portion of them. The sample has about 100,000 clones, about 90% seen once. The material was peripheral blood, obtained on day 0 of MenACWY control vaccination. The rearrangement links TRBV7-2 to TRBJ1-3; D not certain. The receptor was isolated from an adult in good health. The chain's CDR3 is CASSLGSAGNTIYF. The CDR3 coding sequence is TGTGCCAGCAGCTTGGGGTCGGCTGGAAACACCATATATTTT.